A single sample is the source of the 2 T cell receptor beta chains below, sequenced in a study of T cell repertoires in cytomegalovirus infection (dated by TCRdb to about 2019). The sample was run on an Illumina HiSeq 1500. TCRdb applied fastp at Q25 and MiXCR to the public reads, then kept only in-frame beta chains. All rows with the same CDR3 protein become a single entry with the most common DNA and genes. Within this sample are around 330,000 distinct CDR3 sequences, with under 20% of them counted one time only. The ten largest make up about 11% of the sample. Sequencing was done on a sample of PBMCs. These receptors were collected from a human donor in good health (CMV status not recorded). Some clones in this sample may be carry-over from other donors' samples.

Ten or more counts support this clonotype. This chain connects TRBV6-7 to TRBJ1-1; no clear D gene. Being an ORF, TRBV6-7 has a function that is uncertain. Trimming removed 5 bases at V and 0 bases at J, with 13 bases between. The CDR3 sequence is 15 residues long. The CDR3 is CASSTVHFMNTEAFF. CDR3 in DNA: TGTGCCAGCAGTACTGTCCATTTTATGAACACTGAAGCTTTCTTT.

This clonotype occurred many times. The chain carries TRBV7-8 and TRBJ2-7; TRBD1 or TRBD2 may be the D gene (5 bases each). Germline CDR1 SGHVS, CDR2 FQNEAQ. There are 14 residues in the CDR3. The V end lost 4 bases, the J end lost 2 bases, and 12 bases lay between the germline ends. DNA of the CDR3: TGTGCCAGCAGCTGGGACCCGGGGACCTACGAGCAGTACTTC. Amino acids: CASSWDPGTYEQYF.